The 14 T cell receptor beta chains below were found in one sample sequenced in a study of control samples from healthy donors and cancer patients. Method: immunoSEQ multiplex PCR; TCRdb's copy keeps in-frame clones and lacks some. The sample has 150,000 or so clones, around 93% seen once; the top ten hold approximately 4%. Sequenced input: blood. The receptor source for this set is a woman aged 55-70 years in good health.

This clone was seen a few times. This chain uses TRBV27 with TRBJ1-1; no reliable D call. The V and J ends lost 2 bases and 2 bases respectively, with 3 bases between them. Germline loops: CDR1 MNHEY, CDR2 SMNVEV (reference sequence). The CDR3 totals 12 residues. The CDR3 coding sequence is TGTGCCAGCAGTTTAATTAACACTGAAGCTTTCTTT. Translated, it gives CASSLINTEAFF.

The chain has TRBV6-5 and TRBJ2-3; perhaps TRBD1 as D (5 bases). Germline loops: CDR1 MNHEY, CDR2 SVGAGI. CDR3 length equals 16 residues. V lost 4 bases to trimming and J lost 3 bases, with 17 bases between them. CDR3 nucleotides: TGTGCCAGCAGTTCCTTAAACAGGATGAAGACAGATACGCAGTATTTT. This codes for CASSSLNRMKTDTQYF.

J is TRBJ1-5 and V is TRBV27, with TRBD1 matching over 7 bases. Per germline, CDR1 MNHEY and CDR2 SMNVEV (reference sequence). The CDR3 is 17 residues long. Here the CDR3 reads CPTGAGPTPHSNQPQHF. The CDR3, as DNA: TGTCCCACAGGGGCCGGACCGACCCCACATAGCAATCAGCCCCAGCATTTT.

The rearrangement joins TRBV19 to TRBJ1-6, with 11 bases fitting TRBD1. Germline V gives CDR1 LNHDA, CDR2 SQIVND (reference sequence). Unmatched junction bases numbered 12, after V lost 6 bases and J lost 8 bases. The CDR3 covers 17 residues. The CDR3 coding sequence is TGTGCCAGTAGCCAGACACGGACAGGGGGCGACCATTCACCCCTCCACTTT. Its protein is CASSQTRTGGDHSPLHF.

This clone was recorded once. Here the CDR3 reads CATLETGTKNTEAFF. DNA for the CDR3: TGTGCCACGCTAGAGACAGGGACCAAAAACACTGAAGCTTTCTTT. The V and J genes are TRBV10-3 and TRBJ1-1; TRBD1 matches at 7 bases. The CDR3 length is 15 residues. The V gene's germline CDR1 is ENHRY and CDR2 SYGVKD. The trim removed 10 bases at V and 2 bases at J, leaving 13 bases unmatched.

This clone was recorded only once. The chain recombines TRBV11-2 with TRBJ2-7; D might be TRBD1 or TRBD2, each matching 5 bases. Germline V CDR1 and CDR2: SGHAT, FQNNGV. The V end was cut by 0 bases, the J end by 3 bases, with 15 bases between. The CDR3 runs to 16 residues. CDR3 DNA: TGTGCCAGCAGCTTAGAGAAACCGGGGCTCATCTACGAGCAGTACTTC. Its translation: CASSLEKPGLIYEQYF. Drawing the rest from reference TRBV11-2 and TRBJ2-7, the complete variable domain is EAGVAQSPRYKIIEKRQSVAFWCNPISGHATLYWYQQILGQGPKLLIQFQNNGVVDDSQLPKDRFSAERLKGVDSTLKIQPAKLEDSAVYLCASSLEKPGLIYEQYFGPGTRLTVT.

The chain couples TRBV29-1 to TRBJ2-3, with D perhaps matching TRBD2 (5 bases). The CDR3 length is 14 residues. With 8 bases removed from V and 0 bases from J, the gap between germline ends came to 15 bases. The germline V gene encodes CDR1 SQVTM and CDR2 ANQGSEA. The DNA for the CDR3 is TGCAGCACCCTGCGGGCTGGGAGCACAGATACGCAGTATTTT. This encodes CSTLRAGSTDTQYF.

The genes are TRBV5-1 and TRBJ2-5; possible D gene TRBD2, 6 bases. CDR3 length: 15 amino acids. V was trimmed by 0 bases and J by 5 bases, leaving 14 bases between them. Germline assignment: CDR1 SGHRS and CDR2 YFSETQ. CDR3 sequence: CASSLADYTGETQYF. As DNA, the CDR3 is TGCGCCAGCAGCTTGGCGGACTACACTGGTGAGACCCAGTACTTC.

The chain employs TRBV5-3 and TRBJ1-1; D not resolved. TRBV5-3 is an ORF; its function is uncertain. This CDR3 contains 15 residues. V was pared by 0 bases and J by 1 base, with 10 bases between. The CDR3 loop is CARSLELRRNTEAFF. The CDR3 bases are TGTGCCAGAAGCTTGGAATTGAGACGGAACACTGAAGCTTTCTTT.

The chain uses TRBV10-3 and TRBJ1-3, with D maybe TRBD1 (5 bases). V lost 3 bases, J lost 4 bases, and 13 bases lay in between. This CDR3 contains 15 residues. Germline V gene lookup returns CDR1 ENHRY and CDR2 SYGVKD. CDR3 loop: CAISDPRGTGNTIYF. CDR3 coding DNA: TGTGCCATCAGTGACCCGCGGGGGACCGGAAACACCATATATTTT.

The chain recombines TRBV19 with TRBJ1-2; D is possibly TRBD1 (6 bases). CDR3 length: 13 residues. V lost 5 bases and J 0 bases, leaving 7 bases between the germline ends. Germline CDR1 and CDR2: LNHDA and SQIVND (reference sequence). The CDR3: CASSYRANYGYTF. The CDR3, as DNA: TGTGCCAGTAGTTACAGGGCTAACTATGGCTACACCTTC. Full variable domain (missing parts from reference TRBV19 and TRBJ1-2): DGGITQSPKYLFRKEGQNVTLSCEQNLNHDAMYWYRQDPGQGLRLIYYSQIVNDFQKGDIAEGYSVSREKKESFPLTVTSAQKNPTAFYLCASSYRANYGYTFGSGTRLTVV.

J is TRBJ1-5 and V is TRBV5-1; no reliable D call. V shed 0 bases and J shed 3 bases, with 4 bases lying between them. Germline lookup yields CDR1 SGHRS and CDR2 YFSETQ. This CDR3 contains 13 residues. The chain's CDR3 is CASSLDINQPQHF. CDR3 DNA: TGCGCCAGCAGCTTGGACATCAATCAGCCCCAGCATTTT.

This rearrangement joins TRBV4-2 to TRBJ2-3, with D uncertain. Looked up from germline, CDR1 is LGHNA and CDR2 is YNFKEQ. V was clipped by 4 bases and J by 0 bases, with 11 bases between them. The CDR3 covers 15 residues. DNA of the CDR3: TGTGCCAGCAGCCTCCTATTAGAGAGCACAGATACGCAGTATTTT. Its protein is CASSLLLESTDTQYF.

This clone was detected only once. This sequence joins TRBV4-1 and TRBJ1-2, with 7 bases aligning to TRBD1. Germline V gene sequence: CDR1 MGHRA, CDR2 YSYEKL. The CDR3 contains 18 residues. Trimming took 0 bases from V and 5 from J; bases not matched to a gene: 15. CDR3 nucleotides: TGCGCCAGCAGCCAAGATTCCCTCGGGGGGAGGGGGCTATATGGCTACACCTTC. Its translation: CASSQDSLGGRGLYGYTF.